This is a list of T cell receptor beta chains from one sample in a study of blood T cell repertoires in COVID-19. Some clones are missing from TCRdb's copy, which holds only in-frame ones; the method was immunoSEQ multiplex PCR. The sample lists 310,000 or so clones, 90% occurring once. Input material: PBMCs or T cells enriched from blood (not recorded which). These receptors were obtained from a woman aged 30 to 39 who had recovered from COVID-19. Both conserved end residues are trimmed from each CDR3. A D gene is named only where the DNA matches it firmly.

j_gene | d_gene | v_gene | CDR3aa
TRBJ2-7 | - | TRBV3-1/TRBV3-2 | ASSQYEGVYEQY
TRBJ2-3 | - | TRBV19 | ASSYRDSSLPTDTQY
TRBJ2-1 | TRBD1 | TRBV6-2/TRBV6-3 | ASSYSSRGYNEQF
TRBJ2-7 | TRBD1 | TRBV6-5 | ASSRKPGQGGEQY
TRBJ1-4 | - | TRBV5-1 | ASSLRGGGLIEKLF
TRBJ1-3 | - | TRBV4-3 | ASSQESNSGNTIY
TRBJ2-1 | TRBD2 | TRBV12-5 | ASGLVGRTLAGVVNEQF
TRBJ1-6 | - | TRBV7-2 | ASSQTVGNSPLH
TRBJ2-7 | TRBD1 | TRBV15 | ATSRDRMGQGLSYEQY
TRBJ2-7 | - | TRBV19 | ASSPSRAHEQY
TRBJ2-1 | TRBD2 | TRBV5-6 | ASNKRTSEREQF
TRBJ2-5 | TRBD2 | TRBV24-1 | ATTMREPGETQY
TRBJ1-1 | - | TRBV4-2 | ASSQGHTLMNTEAF
TRBJ1-2 | TRBD1 | TRBV7-2 | ASSSSDRLAGYT
TRBJ1-2 | TRBD1 | TRBV9 | ASSVARQGADYGYT
TRBJ1-3 | TRBD1 | TRBV2 | ASRRQGTGNTIY
TRBJ2-2 | TRBD2 | TRBV28 | ASSPQTSDFTGELF
TRBJ2-5 | - | TRBV9 | ASSVPRETQY
TRBJ2-5 | TRBD2 | TRBV6-5 | ASSYRLAEQETQY
TRBJ2-5 | - | TRBV19 | ASSIRTAKETQY
TRBJ2-1 | - | TRBV29-1 | SVGGGLSSYNEQF
TRBJ2-1 | - | TRBV14 | ASSQGGRDWSSHSYNEQF
TRBJ1-5 | - | TRBV3-1/TRBV3-2 | ASSQDAAGWQPQH
TRBJ1-5 | TRBD1 | TRBV2 | ASSQDRTRQPQH
TRBJ2-5 | TRBD2 | TRBV3-1/TRBV3-2 | ASSQKSMGLAGETQY
TRBJ2-3 | TRBD2 | TRBV3-1/TRBV3-2 | ASSPSGVTDTQY
TRBJ2-5 | - | TRBV5-1 | ASSAGQIEETQY
TRBJ2-6 | TRBD1 | TRBV3-1/TRBV3-2 | ASSQDNRGSGANVLT
TRBJ1-2 | - | TRBV7-9 | ASSLQGYGYT
TRBJ2-2 | - | TRBV30 | AWSEGHTGELF
TRBJ1-2 | TRBD1 | TRBV5-1 | ASSLRQGPNYGYT
TRBJ1-6 | - | TRBV9 | ASSDPSGVDSPLH
TRBJ1-1 | - | TRBV12-3/TRBV12-4 | ASRLLRFEAF
TRBJ1-1 | - | TRBV29-1 | SVTGIWNTEAF
TRBJ2-1 | TRBD2 | TRBV27 | ASSSLTSGRASDEQF
TRBJ2-2 | TRBD2 | TRBV12-3/TRBV12-4 | ASKREDTGELF
TRBJ2-1 | TRBD2 | TRBV6-4 | ASSEFWLADINEQF
TRBJ2-7 | TRBD2 | TRBV19 | ASSTTGTSVGVEQY
TRBJ1-1 | - | TRBV29-1 | SVATGTEAF
TRBJ1-5 | TRBD1 | TRBV7-9 | ASSLTGGLSNQPQH
TRBJ1-5 | - | TRBV6-5 | ASRRGGANQPQH
TRBJ2-3 | TRBD2 | TRBV9 | ASSLSTSGRNTDTQY
TRBJ2-3 | - | TRBV13 | ASSQGGLGATDTQY
TRBJ2-5 | TRBD2 | TRBV27 | ASSLRRETKETQY
TRBJ1-5 | TRBD1 | TRBV15 | ATRETGGGNQPQH
TRBJ2-1 | - | TRBV19 | ASSLGSPYNEQF
TRBJ2-1 | TRBD2 | TRBV7-2 | ASSLVAGVWNEQF
TRBJ2-1 | - | TRBV19 | ASSVETGIYNEQF
TRBJ2-2 | TRBD2 | TRBV28 | ASRAAGGVTGELF
TRBJ1-6 | TRBD1 | TRBV7-9 | ASSADRGGVEYSPLH
TRBJ2-7 | TRBD2 | TRBV4-2 | ASSQGLAGYEQY
TRBJ2-7 | - | TRBV2 | ASSLRRGLIDEQY